Below, 15 T cell receptor beta chains from the same sample are listed, as sequenced in a study of cytomegalovirus exposure and HLA in healthy donors. A multiplex PCR was run with 60 Vbeta primers and 13 Jbeta primers. Libraries were prepared by immunoSEQ multiplex PCR; TCRdb keeps only in-frame clonotypes and omits some of them. This table holds approximately 200,000 clones, about 77% found once. The sequenced sample consisted of PBMCs. Source of these receptors: a man younger than 45 in good health and CMV-seropositive.

The gene calls are TRBV7-3 and TRBJ1-1; D gene uncertain. The CDR3 runs to 15 residues. The V gene's germline CDR1 is SGHTA and CDR2 FQGTGA. Trimming cost V 1 base and J 1 base, with 10 bases left between them. CDR3 nucleotides: TGTGCCAGCAGCTTAATAAGGGCGGGGAACACTGAAGCTTTCTTT. Amino acid sequence: CASSLIRAGNTEAFF. Supplemented by reference TRBV7-3 and TRBJ1-1, the full variable domain reads GAGVSQTPSNKVTEKGKYVELRCDPISGHTALYWYRQSLGQGPEFLIYFQGTGAADDSGLPNDRFFAVRPEGSVSTLKIQRTERGDSAVYLCASSLIRAGNTEAFFGQGTRLTVV.

The chain employs TRBV9 and TRBJ2-3, with D hard to call. Germline V gives CDR1 SGDLS, CDR2 YYNGEE. Trimming took 4 bases from V and 2 from J, leaving 11 bases between them. The CDR3 spans 14 residues. CDR3: CASSLRLYTDTQYF. The CDR3 DNA follows: TGTGCCAGCAGCCTAAGACTTTACACAGATACGCAGTATTTT. Combining the CDR3 with reference TRBV9 and TRBJ2-3 gives the whole variable domain DSGVTQTPKHLITATGQRVTLRCSPRSGDLSVYWYQQSLDQGLQFLIQYYNGEERAKGNILERFSAQQFPDLHSELNLSSLELGDSALYFCASSLRLYTDTQYFGPGTRLTVL.

The chain recombines TRBV2 with TRBJ2-7; 10 nucleotides align to TRBD2. The CDR3 is 15 amino acids. V shed 4 bases and J 0 bases; nucleotides not matched to a gene: 3. The V gene's germline CDR1 is SNHLY and CDR2 FYNNEI. The DNA for the CDR3 is TGTGCCAGCAGTGCTTCTAGCGGGGGCTCCTACGAGCAGTACTTC. Its translation is CASSASSGGSYEQYF. Using reference TRBV2 and TRBJ2-7 for the parts outside the CDR3, the full variable domain is EPEVTQTPSHQVTQMGQEVILRCVPISNHLYFYWYRQILGQKVEFLVSFYNNEISEKSEIFDDQFSVERPDGSNFTLKIRSTKLEDSAMYFCASSASSGGSYEQYFGPGTRLTVT.

The chain recombines TRBV28 with TRBJ2-7, with TRBD1 matching over 8 bases. The length of the CDR3 is 15 residues. The germline gives CDR1 MDHEN, CDR2 SYDVKM. With 2 bases clipped from V and 3 bases from J, the junction kept 6 bases outside the gene matches. CDR3 region: CASSLPQGANYEQYF. CDR3 DNA sequence: TGTGCCAGCAGTTTACCCCAGGGGGCGAACTACGAGCAGTACTTC.

The sample holds a few counts of this clone. The chain has TRBV5-1 and TRBJ2-5, with TRBD1 matching 9 bases. Per germline, CDR1 SGHRS and CDR2 YFSETQ. CDR3 length: 14 residues. The ends lost 5 bases at V and 3 bases at J; junction bases unmatched: 5. The CDR3 here is CASRTRTGEETQYF. In DNA form, the CDR3 reads TGCGCCAGCAGAACCCGGACAGGGGAAGAGACCCAGTACTTC.

The rearrangement uses TRBV7-2 and TRBJ2-1; D is undetermined. The CDR3 is made up of 14 amino acids. V lost 5 bases and J lost 9, with 17 bases in between. The V gene's germline CDR1 is SGHTA and CDR2 FQGNSA. The CDR3, as DNA: TGTGCCAGCAGCGCCCTGACTCGAGGTGGTGAGCAGTTCTTC. Its protein is CASSALTRGGEQFF.

The chain links TRBV15 to TRBJ1-5, with TRBD1 as a possible D gene (5 bases). CDR3 length: 16 residues. Trimming removed 8 bases from V and 0 bases from J, with 17 bases in between. The germline gives CDR1 LNHNV, CDR2 YYDKDF (reference sequence). The CDR3 DNA follows: TGTGCCACCGACGCCGGATTTAGGGGTAGCAATCAGCCCCAGCATTTT. As protein: CATDAGFRGSNQPQHF.

This clone has a single count. The J gene is TRBJ2-2, the V gene TRBV28; TRBD1 agrees at 9 bases. V lost 4 bases and J lost 3; bases outside the gene matches: 6. The CDR3 extends over 16 amino acids. Germline assignment: CDR1 MDHEN and CDR2 SYDVKM. Here the CDR3 reads CASSSNRGRDTGELFF. Written as DNA, the CDR3 is TGTGCCAGCAGTTCCAACAGGGGGCGGGACACCGGGGAGCTGTTTTTT.

The chain couples TRBV5-4 to TRBJ1-2; D might be TRBD1 (6 bases). Germline CDR1 and CDR2: SGHNT and YYREEE (reference sequence). Trimming removed 4 bases at V and 2 bases at J, with 21 bases between. This CDR3 comprises 17 residues. CDR3 residues: CASSGGAGDSLNYGYTF. The DNA of the CDR3 is TGTGCCAGCAGCGGGGGGGCCGGGGACTCGCTGAACTATGGCTACACCTTC.

This chain joins TRBV19 and TRBJ2-2; weak D call: TRBD2 (7 bases). This CDR3 contains 15 residues. Germline CDR1 is LNHDA and CDR2 is SQIVND (reference sequence). Trimming stripped 5 bases from V and 4 bases from J, with 14 bases between. The CDR3 loop is CASSPAAGATGELFF. In DNA, the CDR3 is TGTGCCAGTAGTCCCGCGGCGGGGGCCACCGGGGAGCTGTTTTTT.

This clone turned up a few times. The J gene is TRBJ1-3, the V gene TRBV28, with TRBD1 as a possible D gene (6 bases). The ends were cut back, 5 bases at V and 0 bases at J, with 14 bases in the middle. Per the germline V gene, CDR1 is MDHEN and CDR2 is SYDVKM. The CDR3 sequence is 16 residues long. CDR3 sequence: CASSQGHPSSGNTIYF. As DNA, the CDR3 is TGTGCCAGCAGTCAGGGACACCCGAGCTCTGGAAACACCATATATTTT. Together with reference TRBV28 and TRBJ1-3, the CDR3 gives the full variable domain: DVKVTQSSRYLVKRTGEKVFLECVQDMDHENMFWYRQDPGLGLRLIYFSYDVKMKEKGDIPEGYSVSREKKERFSLILESASTNQTSMYLCASSQGHPSSGNTIYFGEGSWLTVV.

The J gene is TRBJ2-5, the V gene TRBV4-1, with 7 bases lining up with TRBD1. The germline V gene has CDR1 MGHRA and CDR2 YSYEKL. The trim removed 0 bases at V and 11 bases at J, leaving 15 bases unmatched. The CDR3 totals 16 residues. CDR3 sequence: CASSQDKTGVMGEQYF. For the CDR3, the DNA is TGCGCCAGCAGCCAAGATAAAACAGGGGTCATGGGGGAGCAGTACTTC.

The rearrangement joins TRBV18 to TRBJ2-7; 8 positions agree with TRBD1. The CDR3 runs to 15 residues. Per germline, CDR1 KGHSH and CDR2 LQKENI. Trimming took 0 bases from V and 1 from J; bases not matched to a gene: 2. The CDR3 DNA follows: TGTGCCAGCTCACCACCAGGGACAGGATCCTACGAGCAGTACTTC. Encoded protein: CASSPPGTGSYEQYF.

The V gene is TRBV6-4, the J gene TRBJ1-4, with 9 nucleotides matching TRBD1. V dropped 8 bases and J dropped 6; count of bases not matched to a gene: 4. The CDR3 covers 13 residues. CDR1 is MRHNA, CDR2 SNTAGT, per germline. The CDR3 reads CASRRTGDEKLFF. The CDR3 DNA follows: TGTGCCAGCCGTAGGACAGGGGATGAAAAACTGTTTTTT.

CDR3 amino acids: CASSPGSGSYEDTIYF. The CDR3 region has the DNA TGCGCCAGCAGCCCTGGATCGGGTTCCTACGAAGACACCATATATTTT. The chain links TRBV4-1 to TRBJ1-3; no clear D gene. The CDR3 consists of 16 residues. Germline loops: CDR1 MGHRA, CDR2 YSYEKL. Trimming took 4 bases from V and 8 from J, leaving 21 bases between them.